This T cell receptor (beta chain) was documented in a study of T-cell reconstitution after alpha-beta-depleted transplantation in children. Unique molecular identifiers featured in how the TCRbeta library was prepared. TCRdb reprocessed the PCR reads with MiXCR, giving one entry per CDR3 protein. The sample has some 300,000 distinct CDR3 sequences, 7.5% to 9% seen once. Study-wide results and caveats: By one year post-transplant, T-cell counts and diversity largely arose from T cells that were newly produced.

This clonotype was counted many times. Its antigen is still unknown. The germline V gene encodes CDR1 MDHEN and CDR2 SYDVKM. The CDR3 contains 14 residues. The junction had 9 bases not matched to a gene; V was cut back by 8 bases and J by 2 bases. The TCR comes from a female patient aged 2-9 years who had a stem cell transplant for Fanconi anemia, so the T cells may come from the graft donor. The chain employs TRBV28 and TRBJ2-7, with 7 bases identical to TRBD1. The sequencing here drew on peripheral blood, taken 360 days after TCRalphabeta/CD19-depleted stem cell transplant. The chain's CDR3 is CASYQQGSAYEQYF. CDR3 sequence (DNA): TGTGCCAGCTACCAACAGGGGTCAGCCTACGAGCAGTACTTC.